This T cell receptor (beta chain) was documented in a study of tumor-infiltrating lymphocytes in localized non-small cell lung cancer. From germline, CDR1 is SGHRS and CDR2 YFSETQ. The V segment lost 2 bases and the J segment 4 bases; nucleotides outside the gene matches: 0. The CDR3 spans 14 residues. Overall study results and limits: Technical variation could not be separated from intratumor heterogeneity here. T-cell fraction did not differ between immunotypes IM1 and IM2.

This clone has more than one count but fewer than ten. What it binds is unknown. Assay used: immunoSEQ multiplex PCR; TCRdb lists only in-frame clones, some missing. The repertoire includes 5,500 to 7,500 clones, less than 75% of them detected once, and over 5% sits in the top ten. The sequenced sample consisted of uninvolved lung tissue not adjacent to the tumor. This sequence was found in a human donor with non-small cell lung cancer. V and J are TRBV5-1 and TRBJ2-1; 10 bases are a match to TRBD2. For the CDR3, the DNA is TGCGCCAGCAGCTTTAGCGGGAGGTACAATGAGCAGTTCTTC. This sequence encodes CASSFSGRYNEQFF.